The 13 T cell receptor beta chains presented below share a single source sample, sequenced in a study of beta chain features in type 1 diabetes. Every isolated RNA sample was fully reverse transcribed, so sequencing captured expressed TCRB transcripts. Generated by immunoSEQ multiplex PCR, the TCRdb table keeps only in-frame clones and is missing some. The sample lists some 500,000 clones, roughly 11% seen once, with over 0.04% in the top ten. Sequencing was carried out using naive CD4+ T cells from blood. The receptors originated from a woman under 30 in good health.

V and J are TRBV7-9 and TRBJ1-4, with D possibly matching TRBD1 (5 bases). V lost 2 bases and J 1 base, leaving 5 bases between the germline ends. Germline V CDR1 and CDR2: SEHNR, FQNEAQ (reference sequence). The CDR3 has 14 residues. CDR3 nucleotides: TGTGCCAGCAGCTTACAGGGAACTAATGAAAAACTGTTTTTT. This codes for CASSLQGTNEKLFF.

V is TRBV10-3 and J is TRBJ2-1, with a possible D match to TRBD2 (6 bases). V was clipped by 5 bases and J by 4 bases, with 9 bases between them. The V gene's germline CDR1 is ENHRY and CDR2 SYGVKD. CDR3 length: 13 residues. CDR3 residues: CAISSGLYNEQFF. CDR3 sequence (DNA): TGTGCCATCAGTTCGGGACTGTACAATGAGCAGTTCTTC.

This rearrangement joins TRBV20-1 to TRBJ2-5; D remains ambiguous. The V and J ends lost 6 bases and 4 bases respectively, with 9 bases between them. Germline values: CDR1 DFQATT, CDR2 SNEGSKA (reference sequence). The CDR3 is 11 residues long. The CDR3 region has the DNA TGCAGTGCCCGACCCACAGAGACCCAGTACTTC. It encodes CSARPTETQYF.

This clone has more than one count but fewer than ten. The rearrangement uses TRBV5-1 and TRBJ2-3; maybe TRBD2 (5 bases). The V end lost 1 base, the J end lost 4 bases, and 13 bases lay between the germline ends. The germline V gene has CDR1 SGHRS and CDR2 YFSETQ. The CDR3 length is 15 residues. In nucleotides, the CDR3 is TGCGCCAGCAGCTTGTCCCTAGCAATGGCAGATACGCAGTATTTT. Translation: CASSLSLAMADTQYF.

This clone came up a few times. The chain has TRBV9 and TRBJ1-3; D perhaps matches TRBD1 (6 bases). The CDR3 is made up of 16 amino acids. Germline loops: CDR1 SGDLS, CDR2 YYNGEE. V was shortened by 4 bases and J by 4 bases, with 18 bases between the two germline ends. CDR3 residues: CASSTQQGWTGNTIYF. CDR3 DNA sequence: TGTGCCAGCAGCACGCAACAGGGTTGGACGGGAAACACCATATATTTT. Drawing the rest from reference TRBV9 and TRBJ1-3, the complete variable domain is DSGVTQTPKHLITATGQRVTLRCSPRSGDLSVYWYQQSLDQGLQFLIQYYNGEERAKGNILERFSAQQFPDLHSELNLSSLELGDSALYFCASSTQQGWTGNTIYFGEGSWLTVV.

This clone was seen a handful of times. J is TRBJ1-1 and V is TRBV2; D may be TRBD1 (5 bases). The CDR3 contains 13 residues. Germline V lookup: CDR1 SNHLY, CDR2 FYNNEI. The germline V and J ends were trimmed by 5 bases and 0 bases, with 7 bases remaining between them. The CDR3 nucleotides are TGTGCCAGCAGTTGGGGACTGAACACTGAAGCTTTCTTT. It specifies CASSWGLNTEAFF. The variable domain in full, completed from reference TRBV2 and TRBJ1-1, reads EPEVTQTPSHQVTQMGQEVILRCVPISNHLYFYWYRQILGQKVEFLVSFYNNEISEKSEIFDDQFSVERPDGSNFTLKIRSTKLEDSAMYFCASSWGLNTEAFFGQGTRLTVV.

This clone occurred a few times. This chain joins TRBV18 and TRBJ2-7; TRBD1 might be the D (6 bases). Per germline, CDR1 KGHSH and CDR2 LQKENI. The CDR3 spans 14 residues. Deletions cut 6 bases from V and 3 bases from J, with 15 bases between. The CDR3 loop is CASSPGAPLYEQYF. The CDR3 DNA reads as TGTGCCAGCTCTCCAGGGGCCCCCCTCTACGAGCAGTACTTC.

This clone has a handful of counts. The chain employs TRBV9 and TRBJ2-2; D is possibly TRBD1 (6 bases). The germline V gene has CDR1 SGDLS and CDR2 YYNGEE. Trimming took off 1 base at V and 6 bases at J, with 13 bases between the two ends. The CDR3 totals 15 residues. The CDR3 sequence: CASSVRRDTAGELFF. The CDR3 region has the DNA TGTGCCAGCAGCGTACGTCGGGACACGGCCGGGGAGCTGTTTTTT.

This clone was seen only a few times. The chain has TRBV25-1 and TRBJ1-2; D uncertain. The CDR3 runs to 12 residues. The V end was cut by 6 bases, the J end by 2 bases, with 7 bases between. Germline CDR1 and CDR2: MGHDK and SYGVNS. The CDR3 region is CASSQMNYGYTF. The CDR3 coding sequence is TGTGCCAGCAGCCAAATGAACTATGGCTACACCTTC.

This clone was seen repeatedly, ten times or more. The gene calls are TRBV30 and TRBJ2-7; 10 bases agree with TRBD1. Germline V lookup: CDR1 GTSNPN, CDR2 SVGIG (reference sequence). The V segment lost 4 bases and the J segment 4 bases; nucleotides outside the gene matches: 4. This CDR3 spans 13 amino acids. CDR3 in DNA: TGTGCCTGGAAACGGGACAGGGGTTACGAGCAGTACTTC. Its translation: CAWKRDRGYEQYF. The full variable domain, completed using reference TRBV30 and TRBJ2-7, is SQTIHQWPATLVQPVGSPLSLECTVEGTSNPNLYWYRQAAGRGLQLLFYSVGIGQISSEVPQNLSASRPQDRQFILSSKKLLLSDSGFYLCAWKRDRGYEQYFGPGTRLTVT.

In its sample, this clone was seen many times. The chain has TRBV14 and TRBJ2-4, with D hard to call. The CDR3 extends over 13 amino acids. Trimming stripped 4 bases from V and 5 bases from J, with 9 bases between. Germline V gives CDR1 SGHDN, CDR2 FVKESK. The CDR3 loop is CASSLTRQNIQYF. CDR3 nucleotide sequence: TGTGCCAGCAGCCTTACGCGGCAAAACATTCAGTACTTC. The full variable domain, completed using reference TRBV14 and TRBJ2-4, is EAGVTQFPSHSVIEKGQTVTLRCDPISGHDNLYWYRRVMGKEIKFLLHFVKESKQDESGMPNNRFLAERTGGTYSTLKVQPAELEDSGVYFCASSLTRQNIQYFGAGTRLSVL.

This clone came up a few times. DNA of the CDR3: TGCGCCAGTTCTCGGGACAGGGTCTCTGGAAACACCATATATTTT. Translated, it gives CASSRDRVSGNTIYF. V gene TRBV23-1 combines with J gene TRBJ1-3, with 9 nucleotides matching TRBD1. TRBV23-1 is given ORF status, its function remaining uncertain. J was trimmed by 0 bases and V by 9 bases; bases with no gene match: 6. This CDR3 comprises 15 residues.

This clone was observed a few times. Other DNA sequences of this sample code for an identical CDR3. The chain couples TRBV7-2 to TRBJ2-7; 10 nucleotides line up with TRBD1. Losses at the gene ends were 4 bases for V and 4 bases for J; bases not matched to a gene: 7. The length of the CDR3 is 15 residues. Germline V CDR1 and CDR2: SGHTA, FQGNSA. The CDR3 loop is CASSSPDRGPYEQYF. In DNA form, the CDR3 reads TGTGCCAGCAGCTCACCCGACAGGGGGCCTTACGAGCAGTACTTC.